The 17 T cell receptor beta chains presented below share a single source sample, sequenced in a study of graft-versus-host responses after intestinal transplantation. Their antigen targets remain unknown. The table came from immunoSEQ multiplex PCR; TCRdb's copy has only in-frame clones and leaves some out. Counted here are around 99,000 clones, approximately 90% occurring once; the ten biggest clones make up over 0.55%. The material was unstimulated CD4+ T cells sorted from spleen or lymph node cells, obtained before transplant. Every receptor here comes from a human donor who was the organ donor for an intestinal transplant.

This chain uses TRBV9 with TRBJ2-3; D is perhaps TRBD1 (6 bases). The CDR3 runs 17 residues. Germline V gene data show CDR1 as SGDLS and CDR2 as YYNGEE. With 1 base removed from V and 2 bases from J, the gap between germline ends came to 17 bases. Here the CDR3 DNA reads TGTGCCAGCAGCGTATCTCCCCCGGGGACACCCACAGATACGCAGTATTTT. The encoded protein is CASSVSPPGTPTDTQYF. The full variable domain, with the rest looked up from reference TRBV9 and TRBJ2-3, is DSGVTQTPKHLITATGQRVTLRCSPRSGDLSVYWYQQSLDQGLQFLIQYYNGEERAKGNILERFSAQQFPDLHSELNLSSLELGDSALYFCASSVSPPGTPTDTQYFGPGTRLTVL.

This chain uses TRBV30 with TRBJ1-1; tentatively, D is TRBD1 (6 bases). V shed 3 bases and J shed 0 bases, with 14 bases lying between them. Germline lookup yields CDR1 GTSNPN and CDR2 SVGIG (reference sequence). This CDR3 has 15 residues. CDR3 DNA sequence: TGTGCCTGGAGGGGCAGAGGGGGGCTGAACACTGAAGCTTTCTTT. It codes for CAWRGRGGLNTEAFF.

In this sample, this clone turned up once. The chain uses TRBV19 and TRBJ1-5; D unclear. Germline-derived CDR1 and CDR2 are LNHDA and SQIVND (reference sequence). The length of the CDR3 is 12 residues. V was pared by 5 bases and J by 10 bases, with 12 bases between. This CDR3 is CASSLQSEPQHF. As DNA, the CDR3 is TGTGCCAGTAGTTTGCAGTCTGAACCCCAGCATTTT. Using reference TRBV19 and TRBJ1-5 for the parts outside the CDR3, the full variable domain is DGGITQSPKYLFRKEGQNVTLSCEQNLNHDAMYWYRQDPGQGLRLIYYSQIVNDFQKGDIAEGYSVSREKKESFPLTVTSAQKNPTAFYLCASSLQSEPQHFGDGTRLSIL.

The V gene is TRBV2, the J gene TRBJ1-2; perhaps TRBD1 as D (6 bases). Germline loops: CDR1 SNHLY, CDR2 FYNNEI. CDR3 length equals 15 residues. Trimming cost V 6 bases and J 2 bases, with 16 bases left between them. This CDR3 is CASRMDTGLNYGYTF. CDR3 nucleotide sequence: TGTGCCAGCAGGATGGATACAGGGTTGAACTATGGCTACACCTTC.

V usage is TRBV7-2 and J usage is TRBJ2-1; the match to TRBD2 covers 12 bases. Germline values: CDR1 SGHTA, CDR2 FQGNSA. The CDR3 totals 18 residues. The V gene end was trimmed by 1 base and the J gene end by 7 bases; junction bases not matched to a gene: 11. CDR3 region: CASSLGILAGGLRNEQFF. Written as DNA, the CDR3 is TGTGCCAGCAGCTTAGGAATACTAGCGGGGGGACTGAGGAATGAGCAGTTCTTC.

This clone was detected a few times. CDR3 in amino acids: CASSAPPLAGLDEQFF. Here the CDR3 DNA reads TGTGCCAGCAGCGCCCCTCCACTAGCGGGGTTGGATGAGCAGTTCTTC. This sequence joins TRBV9 and TRBJ2-1, with 10 nucleotides matching TRBD2. Germline CDR1 is SGDLS and CDR2 is YYNGEE. This CDR3 comprises 16 residues. J was trimmed by 8 bases and V by 3 bases; bases with no gene match: 11.

CDR3 in amino acids: CASSQHTGTVAGDTQYF. In nucleotides, the CDR3 is TGCGCCAGCAGCCAGCACACCGGGACAGTTGCTGGAGATACGCAGTATTTT. The genes are TRBV4-1 and TRBJ2-3, with 7 bases matching TRBD1. With 3 bases clipped from V and 5 bases from J, the junction kept 14 bases outside the gene matches. This CDR3 has 17 residues. Germline V lookup: CDR1 MGHRA, CDR2 YSYEKL.

The chain employs TRBV2 and TRBJ1-5; D unclear. The germline V and J ends were trimmed by 6 bases and 0 bases, with 6 bases remaining between them. The germline V gene has CDR1 SNHLY and CDR2 FYNNEI. This CDR3 contains 13 residues. CDR3 DNA sequence: TGTGCCAGCAGCCGGGATAGCAATCAGCCCCAGCATTTT. This sequence encodes CASSRDSNQPQHF.

This clone appeared a single time. The chain links TRBV7-9 to TRBJ2-1; D assignment may be TRBD1 or TRBD2 (5 bases each). The CDR3 contains 17 residues. Trimming removed 5 bases at V and 9 bases at J, with 26 bases between. Germline CDR1 and CDR2: SEHNR and FQNEAQ (reference sequence). The CDR3 loop is CASSRFPGPPKGIEQFF. CDR3 DNA: TGTGCCAGCAGCCGATTCCCGGGACCCCCCAAAGGTATTGAGCAGTTCTTC.

This chain joins TRBV4-1 and TRBJ2-1; the match to TRBD2 covers 9 bases. CDR1 and CDR2 (germline): MGHRA, YSYEKL. Unmatched junction bases numbered 7, after V lost 3 bases and J lost 1 base. CDR3 length equals 17 residues. CDR3 in DNA: TGCGCCAGCAGCCACGGCGCGGGGGGGCTGTCCTACAATGAGCAGTTCTTC. Translation gives CASSHGAGGLSYNEQFF.

V usage is TRBV7-6 and J usage is TRBJ2-4; D could derive from TRBD1 or TRBD2 (6 bases each). In germline, CDR1 is SGHVS, CDR2 FNYEAQ. This CDR3 has 14 amino acids. Trimming shortened V by 5 bases and J by 6 bases, and 14 bases separated the two germline ends. The CDR3 DNA follows: TGTGCCAGCAGCACGAGGGGGGCGTCAAACATTCAGTACTTC. Residues: CASSTRGASNIQYF.

This clone appeared a single time. V is TRBV11-2 and J is TRBJ2-3; 10 nucleotides line up with TRBD2. This CDR3 has 15 residues. Trimming removed 4 bases from V and 5 bases from J; junction bases left unmatched: 6. CDR1 SGHAT and CDR2 FQNNGV come from the germline V gene. The CDR3 sequence is CASSSSGRTIDTQYF. The CDR3, as DNA: TGTGCCAGCAGCTCTAGCGGGAGAACTATAGATACGCAGTATTTT.

This rearrangement joins TRBV6-5 to TRBJ1-6; 7 bases agree with TRBD1. V lost 2 bases to trimming and J lost 14 bases; unmatched junction nucleotides: 6. The CDR3 has 13 amino acids. Germline lookup yields CDR1 MNHEY and CDR2 SVGAGI. CDR3 in amino acids: CASSYPGGVTLHF. CDR3 nucleotide sequence: TGTGCCAGCAGTTACCCAGGGGGGGTCACCCTCCACTTT.

The V and J genes are TRBV5-6 and TRBJ2-3; D may be TRBD1 (6 bases). The CDR3 totals 14 residues. Germline CDR1 is SGHDT and CDR2 is YYEEEE. Between the trimmed V and J ends, which lost 3 bases and 3 bases, there was a span of 11 bases. DNA of the CDR3: TGTGCCAGCAGCTCGCCGAGGGGGACAGATACGCAGTATTTT. Translated: CASSSPRGTDTQYF.

The rearrangement uses TRBV27 and TRBJ1-1; TRBD1 might be the D (5 bases). The CDR3 runs to 14 residues. Between the trimmed V and J ends, which lost 5 bases and 0 bases, there was a span of 10 bases. Looked up from germline, CDR1 is MNHEY and CDR2 is SMNVEV (reference sequence). The CDR3: CASSHRSLNTEAFF. The CDR3 nucleotides read TGTGCCAGCAGTCACAGGTCATTGAACACTGAAGCTTTCTTT.

The chain couples TRBV19 to TRBJ2-1; TRBD2 matches 9 bases. The germline V gene has CDR1 LNHDA and CDR2 SQIVND (reference sequence). V shed 5 bases and J 4 bases; nucleotides not matched to a gene: 9. The CDR3 is 16 amino acids. The CDR3 bases are TGTGCCAGTAGTCGGCGGGAGGGCTTAAGATACAATGAGCAGTTCTTC. Translating it yields CASSRREGLRYNEQFF.

This clone was found a few times. Here the CDR3 reads CASSPEGETQYF. As DNA, the CDR3 is TGTGCCAGCAGTCCGGAAGGGGAGACCCAGTACTTC. V is TRBV11-2 and J is TRBJ2-5; D not resolved. The CDR3 runs 12 residues. CDR1 and CDR2 from the germline V gene are SGHAT and FQNNGV. V lost 6 bases to trimming and J lost 5 bases, with 10 bases between them. Based on the CDR3 plus reference TRBV11-2 and TRBJ2-5, the full variable domain is EAGVAQSPRYKIIEKRQSVAFWCNPISGHATLYWYQQILGQGPKLLIQFQNNGVVDDSQLPKDRFSAERLKGVDSTLKIQPAKLEDSAVYLCASSPEGETQYFGPGTRLLVL.